Presented here are 15 T cell receptor beta chains from one specimen sequenced in a study of T cell changes during pregnancy in multiple sclerosis. Measured with immunoSEQ multiplex PCR; TCRdb has only the in-frame clones, and not every one. The sample carries about 57,000 clones, 93% recorded once. The source material was peripheral blood, sampled after pregnancy. Receptors were obtained from a female donor with multiple sclerosis, enrolled in a pregnancy study.

The V and J genes are TRBV18 and TRBJ1-2; D not resolved. CDR1 is KGHSH, CDR2 LQKENI, per germline. V was trimmed by 6 bases and J by 2 bases, leaving 19 bases between them. CDR3 length: 16 amino acids. CDR3 loop: CASSQQSSLTNYGYTF. In nucleotides, the CDR3 is TGTGCCAGCTCCCAACAGTCTTCCCTGACGAACTATGGCTACACCTTC.

V is TRBV23-1 and J is TRBJ2-7, with TRBD1 matching 9 bases. TRBV23-1 counts as an open reading frame of uncertain function. J gave up 2 bases and V 0 bases, and 5 bases lay outside the gene matches. The CDR3 loop spans 16 amino acids. The CDR3 here is CASSQSDRGFTYEQYF. CDR3 DNA sequence: TGCGCCAGCAGTCAATCGGACAGGGGCTTTACCTACGAGCAGTACTTC.

The J gene is TRBJ2-3, the V gene TRBV6-5; 7 nucleotides align to TRBD2. This CDR3 contains 15 residues. Germline assignment: CDR1 MNHEY and CDR2 SVGAGI. The V gene end was trimmed by 5 bases and the J gene end by 10 bases; junction bases not matched to a gene: 15. The CDR3 nucleotides are TGTGCCAGCAGTATCCTAGCGGAGCCTCGGGCTCCGCAGTATTTT. It yields the protein CASSILAEPRAPQYF.

This sequence joins TRBV29-1 and TRBJ2-1; unclear D gene. Germline lookup yields CDR1 SQVTM and CDR2 ANQGSEA. Trimming took off 3 bases at V and 0 bases at J, with 9 bases between the two ends. The CDR3 is 14 amino acids. The chain's CDR3 is CSVDGSSSYNEQFF. The CDR3 DNA reads TGCAGCGTTGATGGCTCTAGCTCCTACAATGAGCAGTTCTTC.

Concerning this clone itself: Other nucleotide sequences in the sample specify the same CDR3. The chain combines TRBV20-1 with TRBJ2-7; 7 positions agree with TRBD1. This CDR3 is 11 amino acids long. Germline CDR1 DFQATT, CDR2 SNEGSKA (reference sequence). The J segment lost 3 bases and the V segment lost 6 bases, leaving 2 bases of the junction unmatched. The CDR3 sequence is CSAGDSYEQYF. The CDR3 DNA sequence: TGCAGTGCCGGGGACAGCTACGAGCAGTACTTC.

The CDR3 reads CASSPTRQGGNYGYTF. The CDR3 nucleotides read TGTGCCAGCAGCCCGACCCGACAGGGGGGGAACTATGGCTACACCTTC. The V call is TRBV5-6, the J call TRBJ1-2, with 9 nucleotides matching TRBD1. This CDR3 is 16 amino acids long. Germline lookup yields CDR1 SGHDT and CDR2 YYEEEE. V was pared by 4 bases and J by 2 bases, with 9 bases of the junction left unmatched.

The chain has TRBV6-4 and TRBJ2-1, with a tentative D call TRBD1 (6 bases). Germline V gene sequence: CDR1 MRHNA, CDR2 SNTAGT. This CDR3 comprises 13 residues. The V end was cut by 5 bases, the J end by 3 bases, with 8 bases between. The CDR3, as DNA: TGTGCCAGCAGTACGGACAGCTACAATGAGCAGTTCTTC. Protein product: CASSTDSYNEQFF.

The V gene is TRBV27, the J gene TRBJ1-1; 7 nucleotides agree with TRBD1. The V gene's germline CDR1 is MNHEY and CDR2 SMNVEV (reference sequence). The CDR3 spans 14 residues. Trimming removed 5 bases from V and 0 bases from J; junction bases left unmatched: 3. The CDR3 is CASSQDRVNTEAFF. CDR3 nucleotide sequence: TGTGCCAGCAGTCAAGACAGGGTGAACACTGAAGCTTTCTTT.

With regard to this clone: Its ends do not fully match the called genes, so a read error is possible. The chain uses TRBV6-1 and TRBJ2-7, with 9 bases identical to TRBD2. Looked up from germline, CDR1 is MNHNS and CDR2 is SASEGT. This CDR3 has 11 amino acids. The CDR3 DNA reads TGTGCCAGCAGTGAATATCAGCGGGAGGATTTC. As protein: CASSEYQREDF.

The CDR3 spells CASSLDSYGYTF. The CDR3 nucleotides are TGTGCCAGCAGCTTGGACAGCTATGGCTACACCTTC. The chain is built from TRBV7-2 and TRBJ1-2, with D possibly TRBD1 on 6 matching bases. Germline V gene data show CDR1 as SGHTA and CDR2 as FQGNSA. V was pared by 3 bases and J by 4 bases, with 6 bases between. The CDR3 is made up of 12 amino acids.

This clone was seen a few times. V usage is TRBV9 and J usage is TRBJ1-1; D gene ambiguous. The V end lost 3 bases, the J end lost 1 base, and 13 bases lay between the germline ends. The CDR3 contains 15 residues. The germline gives CDR1 SGDLS, CDR2 YYNGEE. CDR3 sequence reads: CASSGLPQPNTEAFF. The CDR3 DNA reads as TGTGCCAGCAGCGGGCTCCCACAGCCGAACACTGAAGCTTTCTTT.

The chain is built from TRBV9 and TRBJ2-1, with D tentatively TRBD2 (6 bases). This CDR3 comprises 21 residues. Looked up from germline, CDR1 is SGDLS and CDR2 is YYNGEE. Between the trimmed V and J ends, which lost 4 bases and 0 bases, there was a span of 29 bases. DNA of the CDR3: TGTGCCAGCAGCCTGAGATATACCGCGGGAAAGAGTGGGAGCTCCTACAATGAGCAGTTCTTC. It specifies CASSLRYTAGKSGSSYNEQFF. Full variable domain (remainder filled in from reference TRBV9 and TRBJ2-1): DSGVTQTPKHLITATGQRVTLRCSPRSGDLSVYWYQQSLDQGLQFLIQYYNGEERAKGNILERFSAQQFPDLHSELNLSSLELGDSALYFCASSLRYTAGKSGSSYNEQFFGPGTRLTVL.

This chain uses TRBV7-2 with TRBJ2-3; D may be TRBD2 (6 bases). The CDR3 consists of 14 residues. Germline-derived CDR1 and CDR2 are SGHTA and FQGNSA. The V and J ends lost 3 bases and 2 bases respectively, with 9 bases between them. The CDR3: CASSFGDSTDTQYF. The CDR3 DNA sequence: TGTGCCAGCAGCTTCGGGGACTCCACAGATACGCAGTATTTT.

This chain links TRBV11-2 with TRBJ2-2; D may be TRBD2 (5 bases). V was trimmed by 5 bases and J by 6 bases, leaving 22 bases between them. This CDR3 has 17 amino acids. Germline CDR1 is SGHAT and CDR2 is FQNNGV. The CDR3 region is CASSLLGTGLGPGELFF. The DNA for the CDR3 is TGTGCCAGCAGCCTTCTGGGAACGGGATTAGGGCCCGGGGAGCTGTTTTTT.

The V and J genes are TRBV19 and TRBJ1-2; 9 nucleotides match TRBD1. The germline V gene encodes CDR1 LNHDA and CDR2 SQIVND (reference sequence). This CDR3 has 15 amino acids. V gave up 0 bases and J gave up 4 bases; unmatched junction bases: 3. Written as DNA, the CDR3 is TGTGCCAGTAGTATAGACCCGGGACAGGGCTATGGCTACACCTTC. This encodes CASSIDPGQGYGYTF.